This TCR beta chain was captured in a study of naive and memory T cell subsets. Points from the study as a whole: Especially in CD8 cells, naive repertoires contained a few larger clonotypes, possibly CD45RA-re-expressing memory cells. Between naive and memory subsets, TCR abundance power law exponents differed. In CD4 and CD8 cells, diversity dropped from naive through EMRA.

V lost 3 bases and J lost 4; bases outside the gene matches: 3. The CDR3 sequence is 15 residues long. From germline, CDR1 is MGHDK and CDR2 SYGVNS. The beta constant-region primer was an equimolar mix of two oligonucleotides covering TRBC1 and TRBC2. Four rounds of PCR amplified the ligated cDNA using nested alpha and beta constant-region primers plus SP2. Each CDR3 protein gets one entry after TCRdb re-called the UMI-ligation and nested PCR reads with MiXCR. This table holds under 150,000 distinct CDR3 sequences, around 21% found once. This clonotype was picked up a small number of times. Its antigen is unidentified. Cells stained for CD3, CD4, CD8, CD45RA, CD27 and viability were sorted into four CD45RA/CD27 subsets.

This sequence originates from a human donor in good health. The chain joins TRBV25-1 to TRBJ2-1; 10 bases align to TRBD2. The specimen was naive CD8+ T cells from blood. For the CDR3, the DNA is TGTGCCAGCAGTGATCCAGCGGGAGGGTACAATGAGCAGTTCTTC. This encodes CASSDPAGGYNEQFF.